Listed here are 14 T cell receptor beta chains from one sample, sequenced in a study of T cell responses to AZD1222 COVID-19 vaccine. Clones were sequenced by immunoSEQ multiplex PCR, and TCRdb holds only the in-frame ones, with some missing. The sample records roughly 120,000 clones, around 85% being singletons. Sequenced material: peripheral blood, taken on day 0 of AZD1222 vaccination. Receptors originate from an adult in good health.

V usage is TRBV28 and J usage is TRBJ2-7; 8 bases map to TRBD1. Losses at the gene ends were 7 bases for V and 3 bases for J; bases not matched to a gene: 14. Per germline, CDR1 MDHEN and CDR2 SYDVKM. This CDR3 contains 16 residues. CDR3 loop: CASTQTGTGGFYEQYF. The CDR3 DNA reads TGTGCCAGCACTCAGACCGGGACAGGAGGTTTCTACGAGCAGTACTTC.

The J gene is TRBJ1-1, the V gene TRBV10-3, with D maybe TRBD1 (5 bases). Trimming removed 0 bases from V and 0 bases from J, with 8 bases in between. This CDR3 has 15 residues. CDR1 and CDR2 (germline): ENHRY, SYGVKD. As DNA, the CDR3 is TGTGCCATCAGTGAGTCGGGGGACCTGAACACTGAAGCTTTCTTT. It encodes CAISESGDLNTEAFF.

This sequence joins TRBV29-1 and TRBJ2-1; D gene ambiguous. Germline CDR1 SQVTM, CDR2 ANQGSEA. The CDR3 is 13 amino acids. Deletions cut 7 bases from V and 10 bases from J, with 20 bases between. Here the CDR3 DNA reads TGCAGCGCTCGCCCCCCAGCCACGCCCGAGCAGTTCTTC. Amino acid sequence: CSARPPATPEQFF.

J is TRBJ1-1 and V is TRBV27; D possibly corresponds to TRBD1 (5 bases). The length of the CDR3 is 14 residues. Germline V gives CDR1 MNHEY, CDR2 SMNVEV (reference sequence). V was clipped by 4 bases and J by 2 bases, with 11 bases between them. CDR3: CASSSRDSNTEAFF. The DNA of the CDR3 is TGTGCCAGCAGTTCACGAGACAGCAACACTGAAGCTTTCTTT.

The V and J genes are TRBV10-3 and TRBJ1-6; D uncertain. The CDR3 runs to 13 residues. Germline V gives CDR1 ENHRY, CDR2 SYGVKD. V shed 3 bases and J shed 11 bases, with 11 bases lying between them. CDR3 nucleotide sequence: TGTGCCATCAGTGACCTGGGTGGAACACCCCTCCACTTT. The encoded protein is CAISDLGGTPLHF.

The gene calls are TRBV7-8 and TRBJ1-1; TRBD1 agrees at 12 bases. The V segment lost 4 bases and the J segment 11 bases; nucleotides outside the gene matches: 8. The CDR3 totals 14 residues. Germline-derived CDR1 and CDR2 are SGHVS and FQNEAQ. The CDR3 region has the DNA TGTGCCAGCAGCTCCCGGGACAGGGGGCAAAGGGCTTTCTTT. Amino acid sequence: CASSSRDRGQRAFF.

This clone was counted a few times. This chain connects TRBV7-9 to TRBJ1-1; D uncertain. The CDR3 consists of 17 residues. Germline CDR1 and CDR2: SEHNR and FQNEAQ (reference sequence). V lost 2 bases and J 2 bases, leaving 18 bases between the germline ends. CDR3 bases: TGTGCCAGCAGCTTATACGGTTTAGGGTCATTTAACACTGAAGCTTTCTTT. It codes for CASSLYGLGSFNTEAFF. Using reference TRBV7-9 and TRBJ1-1 for the parts outside the CDR3, the full variable domain is DTGVSQNPRHKITKRGQNVTFRCDPISEHNRLYWYRQTLGQGPEFLTYFQNEAQLEKSRLLSDRFSAERPKGSFSTLEIQRTEQGDSAMYLCASSLYGLGSFNTEAFFGQGTRLTVV.

V and J are TRBV5-6 and TRBJ1-2; D gene unclear. With 2 bases removed from V and 7 bases from J, the gap between germline ends came to 9 bases. This CDR3 has 12 residues. Germline CDR1 SGHDT, CDR2 YYEEEE. The CDR3 loop reads CASSFRVPGYTF. In DNA, the CDR3 is TGTGCCAGCAGCTTTAGGGTCCCTGGCTACACCTTC.

This clone was counted only a few times. This chain joins TRBV30 and TRBJ2-7; TRBD2 matches at 8 bases. V was pared by 3 bases and J by 5 bases, with 18 bases of the junction left unmatched. The germline gives CDR1 GTSNPN, CDR2 SVGIG (reference sequence). This CDR3 is 17 amino acids long. The CDR3 loop reads CAWRGGNGRAGGNEQYF. Written as DNA, the CDR3 is TGTGCCTGGAGAGGCGGAAACGGGAGGGCCGGGGGAAACGAGCAGTACTTC.

The chain recombines TRBV19 with TRBJ1-2; perhaps TRBD1 as D (5 bases). Germline V gene lookup returns CDR1 LNHDA and CDR2 SQIVND (reference sequence). Between the trimmed V and J ends, which lost 3 bases and 7 bases, there was a span of 12 bases. The CDR3 length is 13 residues. The CDR3 coding sequence is TGTGCCAGTAGTATCAGCAGGGTTGGTGGCTACACCTTC. This codes for CASSISRVGGYTF.

The rearrangement uses TRBV25-1 and TRBJ1-2, with 7 bases that match TRBD1. Unmatched junction bases numbered 11, after V lost 3 bases and J lost 4 bases. Germline V gene lookup returns CDR1 MGHDK and CDR2 SYGVNS. The CDR3 has 16 residues. The CDR3 sequence: CASSDSRGGQAYGYTF. The CDR3 DNA is TGTGCCAGCAGTGACTCTCGAGGAGGACAGGCCTATGGCTACACCTTC.

The chain joins TRBV6-5 to TRBJ1-3; D unresolved. CDR3 length: 14 residues. Germline lookup yields CDR1 MNHEY and CDR2 SVGAGI. V lost 4 bases and J 0 bases, leaving 7 bases between the germline ends. CDR3 region: CASSLDYSGNTIYF. In nucleotides, the CDR3 is TGTGCCAGCAGTTTGGACTACTCTGGAAACACCATATATTTT.

This clone was recorded only once. J is TRBJ1-3 and V is TRBV18; D is unresolved. CDR1 is KGHSH and CDR2 is LQKENI in the germline V gene. This CDR3 is 17 amino acids long. Trimming cost V 8 bases and J 0 bases, with 20 bases left between them. CDR3 protein: CASVQAGVSLSGNTIYF. DNA for the CDR3: TGTGCCAGCGTCCAGGCTGGAGTCTCTCTCTCTGGAAACACCATATATTTT.

This sequence joins TRBV5-4 and TRBJ2-7; D call uncertain. V lost 5 bases, J lost 6 bases, and 15 bases lay in between. The CDR3 loop spans 13 amino acids. CDR1 and CDR2 from the germline V gene are SGHNT and YYREEE (reference sequence). CDR3 sequence reads: CASSMAGFVEQYF. The CDR3 coding sequence is TGTGCCAGCAGTATGGCCGGGTTCGTCGAGCAGTACTTC.